The 14 T cell receptor beta chains in this list originate from one sample, sequenced in a study of cytomegalovirus exposure and HLA in healthy donors. Amplification used 60 Vbeta primers and 13 Jbeta primers. Sequenced by immunoSEQ multiplex PCR; TCRdb stores in-frame clones only, minus some. The sample lists approximately 100,000 clones, approximately 70% occurring once. The sequenced sample consisted of PBMCs. Receptors originate from a woman aged 18 to 35 in good health and CMV-seropositive.

This sequence joins TRBV30 and TRBJ1-5; D might be TRBD1 (5 bases). With 5 bases removed from V and 1 base from J, the gap between germline ends came to 9 bases. Germline CDR1 reads GTSNPN; CDR2 reads SVGIG (reference sequence). The CDR3 has 13 residues. CDR3: CAWAGKSNQPQHF. The CDR3, as DNA: TGTGCCTGGGCAGGGAAGAGCAATCAGCCCCAGCATTTT.

The rearrangement joins TRBV30 to TRBJ1-1; D is uncertain. V shed 7 bases and J shed 0 bases, with 9 bases lying between them. The CDR3 contains 12 residues. Germline CDR1 GTSNPN, CDR2 SVGIG (reference sequence). The CDR3 nucleotides read TGTGCCTCGCGCCAGGTGAACACTGAAGCTTTCTTT. This translates into CASRQVNTEAFF.

The V call is TRBV19, the J call TRBJ2-5, with 9 bases fitting TRBD1. This CDR3 spans 17 amino acids. Germline V gene sequence: CDR1 LNHDA, CDR2 SQIVND (reference sequence). J gave up 4 bases and V 5 bases, and 14 bases lay outside the gene matches. The CDR3 DNA reads as TGTGCCAGTAGTCCTCTGACAGGGGGAGATCTGGGAGAGACCCAGTACTTC. It specifies CASSPLTGGDLGETQYF.

V is TRBV6-5 and J is TRBJ2-1; 7 bases align to TRBD2. The CDR3 contains 15 residues. V lost 2 bases and J lost 6; bases outside the gene matches: 7. Germline V CDR1 and CDR2: MNHEY, SVGAGI. As DNA, the CDR3 is TGTGCCAGCAGTTACGCCGGGGACTATCCCAATGAGCAGTTCTTC. Amino acid sequence: CASSYAGDYPNEQFF.

The chain is built from TRBV5-1 and TRBJ2-3; possible D gene TRBD2, 5 bases. The CDR3 extends over 11 amino acids. Germline assignment: CDR1 SGHRS and CDR2 YFSETQ. V dropped 3 bases and J dropped 8 bases, with 7 bases sitting between them. CDR3 DNA: TGCGCCAGCAGCTACGAGGGTACGCAGTATTTT. It translates to CASSYEGTQYF.

The CDR3 DNA follows: TGTGCCAGCTCACCAGGAGACGGGTACGAGCAGTACTTC. Protein: CASSPGDGYEQYF. This sequence joins TRBV18 and TRBJ2-7; no definite D call. The V gene lost 2 bases and the J gene lost 4 bases, with 9 bases spanning the gap. Per the germline V gene, CDR1 is KGHSH and CDR2 is LQKENI. The CDR3 has 13 residues.

The chain employs TRBV6-5 and TRBJ1-2, with 9 bases matching TRBD1. The germline gives CDR1 MNHEY, CDR2 SVGAGI. V trimming: 1 base; J trimming: 5 bases; junction bases outside the gene matches: 8. CDR3 size: 16 residues. CDR3 nucleotides: TGTGCCAGCAGTTACTACAAGGGACAGGGTGGTTATGGCTACACCTTC. Its protein product is CASSYYKGQGGYGYTF.

Only one count was recorded for this clone. The CDR3 sequence is CASSEKAGGPYEQYF. As DNA, the CDR3 is TGTGCCAGCAGTGAGAAAGCGGGAGGACCCTACGAGCAGTACTTC. The chain joins TRBV2 to TRBJ2-7; 9 bases are shared with TRBD2. V lost 3 bases, J lost 2 bases, and 5 bases stayed unmatched. Germline assignment: CDR1 SNHLY and CDR2 FYNNEI. This CDR3 spans 15 amino acids.

This clone was detected only a few times. The CDR3 protein is CASSQGRTAGEFTGELFF. The CDR3 bases are TGCGCCAGCAGCCAAGGCCGTACGGCAGGGGAGTTTACCGGGGAGCTGTTTTTT. The V gene is TRBV4-3, the J gene TRBJ2-2; D perhaps matches TRBD1 (6 bases). The V gene's germline CDR1 is LGHNA and CDR2 YSLEER. This CDR3 has 18 residues. Between the trimmed V and J ends, which lost 1 base and 5 bases, there was a span of 20 bases.

The V call is TRBV9, the J call TRBJ2-7, with 7 positions matching TRBD1. Germline V gene data show CDR1 as SGDLS and CDR2 as YYNGEE. The CDR3 totals 16 residues. Trimming at V came to 0 bases and at J to 0 bases, leaving 6 bases not matched to a gene. This CDR3 is CASSVEGAGGSYEQYF. For the CDR3, the DNA is TGTGCCAGCAGCGTAGAGGGCGCAGGGGGCTCCTACGAGCAGTACTTC.

V and J are TRBV27 and TRBJ2-7; 13 bases are shared with TRBD2. CDR1 and CDR2 (germline): MNHEY, SMNVEV (reference sequence). CDR3 length: 14 residues. The trim removed 5 bases at V and 3 bases at J, leaving 1 base unmatched. CDR3 in amino acids: CASSRTSGSYEQYF. The DNA for the CDR3 is TGTGCCAGCAGTAGGACTAGCGGGAGCTACGAGCAGTACTTC.

This clone turned up a few times. V usage is TRBV5-5 and J usage is TRBJ1-5, with D unclear. V lost 0 bases to trimming and J lost 0 bases, with 10 bases between them. This CDR3 has 16 amino acids. The germline gives CDR1 SGHKS, CDR2 YYEKEE (reference sequence). DNA for the CDR3: TGTGCCAGCAGCTTGGGTAACTTATATAGCAATCAGCCCCAGCATTTT. Translation: CASSLGNLYSNQPQHF. Full variable domain (missing parts from reference TRBV5-5 and TRBJ1-5): DAGVTQSPTHLIKTRGQQVTLRCSPISGHKSVSWYQQVLGQGPQFIFQYYEKEERGRGNFPDRFSARQFPNYSSELNVNALLLGDSALYLCASSLGNLYSNQPQHFGDGTRLSIL.

This chain uses TRBV30 with TRBJ1-1; D might be TRBD1 (5 bases). The CDR3 extends over 16 amino acids. Germline V gene lookup returns CDR1 GTSNPN and CDR2 SVGIG (reference sequence). The V gene lost 2 bases and the J gene lost 2 bases, with 18 bases spanning the gap. The CDR3 DNA is TGTGCCTGGAGTTGGGGGGGTACGGTGGGAAACACTGAAGCTTTCTTT. This gives the protein CAWSWGGTVGNTEAFF.

This clone was seen a few times. The rearrangement links TRBV28 to TRBJ2-5; TRBD1 agrees at 8 bases. The CDR3 covers 13 residues. V was pared by 6 bases and J by 2 bases, with 2 bases of the junction left unmatched. The germline gives CDR1 MDHEN, CDR2 SYDVKM. CDR3 in DNA: TGTGCCAGCAGCCGGGACAGGCAAGAGACCCAGTACTTC. Translating gives CASSRDRQETQYF.